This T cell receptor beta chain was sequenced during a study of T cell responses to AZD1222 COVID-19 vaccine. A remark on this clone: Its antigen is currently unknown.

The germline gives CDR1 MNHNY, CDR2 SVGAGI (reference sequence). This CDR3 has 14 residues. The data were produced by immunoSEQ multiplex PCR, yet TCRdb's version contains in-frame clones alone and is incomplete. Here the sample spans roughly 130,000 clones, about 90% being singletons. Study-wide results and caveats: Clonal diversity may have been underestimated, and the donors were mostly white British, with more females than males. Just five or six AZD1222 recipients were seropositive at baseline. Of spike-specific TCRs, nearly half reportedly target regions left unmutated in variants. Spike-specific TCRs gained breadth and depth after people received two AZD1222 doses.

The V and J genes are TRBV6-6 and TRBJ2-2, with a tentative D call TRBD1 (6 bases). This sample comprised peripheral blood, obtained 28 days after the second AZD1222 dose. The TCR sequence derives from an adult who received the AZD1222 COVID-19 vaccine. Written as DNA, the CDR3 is TGTGCGGAAAGACAGGAGCTGAACACCGGGGAGCTGTTTTTT. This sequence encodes CAERQELNTGELFF.